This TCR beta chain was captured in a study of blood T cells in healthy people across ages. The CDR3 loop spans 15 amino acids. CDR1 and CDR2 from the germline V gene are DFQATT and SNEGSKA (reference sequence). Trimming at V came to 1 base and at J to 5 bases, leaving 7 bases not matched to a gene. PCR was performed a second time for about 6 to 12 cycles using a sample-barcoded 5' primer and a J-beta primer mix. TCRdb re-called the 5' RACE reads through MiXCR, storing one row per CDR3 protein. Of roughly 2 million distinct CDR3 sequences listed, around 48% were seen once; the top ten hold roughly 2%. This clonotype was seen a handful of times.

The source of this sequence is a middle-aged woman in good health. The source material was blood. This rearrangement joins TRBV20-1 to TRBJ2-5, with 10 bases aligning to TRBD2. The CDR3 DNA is TGCAGTGCTAGAGTTAGCGGGGGGTTGGTCGAGACCCAGTACTTC. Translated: CSARVSGGLVETQYF.